This T cell receptor beta chain was captured in a study of CD8+CD57+ T cells in acquired aplastic anemia. Whole-study context: Sorted CD4+ and CD8+ cells gave an average of approximately 3.1 ug of DNA. Study-level results: CD8+ Simpson's diversity did not differ significantly between patients and controls.

Details on this clonotype: Antigen unknown.

Patients picked for sequencing had shown CD8+CD57+ cell expansion detected by flow cytometry. Deletions cut 0 bases from V and 0 bases from J, with 8 bases between. Germline V lookup: CDR1 MGHRA, CDR2 YSYEKL. The CDR3 covers 15 residues. The TCR beta profiling, which covered VDJ combination and CDR3 sequence, was carried out using genomic DNA as the template. TCRdb ran MiXCR on the reads and lists one entry per CDR3 protein. Of over 150,000 distinct CDR3 sequences listed, about 52% are singletons. Input material: sorted CD4+, CD8+, or CD8+CD57+ T cells (not recorded which) from PBMCs. This chain joins TRBV4-1 and TRBJ2-5; D is possibly TRBD2 (5 bases). This TCR derives from a human donor with aplastic anemia. CDR3 bases: TGCGCCAGCAGCCAAGATGGGAGATACCAAGAGACCCAGTACTTC. As protein: CASSQDGRYQETQYF.